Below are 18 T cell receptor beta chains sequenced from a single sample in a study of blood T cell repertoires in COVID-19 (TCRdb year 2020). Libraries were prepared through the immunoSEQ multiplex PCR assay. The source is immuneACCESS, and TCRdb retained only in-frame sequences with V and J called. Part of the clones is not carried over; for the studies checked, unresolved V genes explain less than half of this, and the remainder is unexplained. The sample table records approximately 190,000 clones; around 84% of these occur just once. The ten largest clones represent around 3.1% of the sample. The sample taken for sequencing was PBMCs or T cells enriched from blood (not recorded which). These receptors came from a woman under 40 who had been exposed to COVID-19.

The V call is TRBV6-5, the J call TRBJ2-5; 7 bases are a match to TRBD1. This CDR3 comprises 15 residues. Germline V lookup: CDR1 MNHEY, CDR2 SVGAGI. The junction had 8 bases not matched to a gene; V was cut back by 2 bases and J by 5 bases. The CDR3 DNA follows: TGTGCCAGCAGTTACAAAGAGGGGGCCGGGGAGACCCAGTACTTC. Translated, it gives CASSYKEGAGETQYF.

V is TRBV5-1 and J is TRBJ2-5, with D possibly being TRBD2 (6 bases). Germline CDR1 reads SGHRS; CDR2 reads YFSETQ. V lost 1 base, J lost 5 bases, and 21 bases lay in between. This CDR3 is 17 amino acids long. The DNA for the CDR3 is TGCGCCAGCAGCTTGTTGGCCGGCATCGGGGGACGGGAGACCCAGTACTTC. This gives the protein CASSLLAGIGGRETQYF. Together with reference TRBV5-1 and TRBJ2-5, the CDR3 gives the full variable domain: KAGVTQTPRYLIKTRGQQVTLSCSPISGHRSVSWYQQTPGQGLQFLFEYFSETQRNKGNFPGRFSGRQFSNSRSEMNVSTLELGDSALYLCASSLLAGIGGRETQYFGPGTRLLVL.

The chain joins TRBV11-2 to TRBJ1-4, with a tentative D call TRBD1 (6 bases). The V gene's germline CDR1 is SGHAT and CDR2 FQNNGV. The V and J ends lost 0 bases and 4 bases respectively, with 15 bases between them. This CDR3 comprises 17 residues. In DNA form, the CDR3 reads TGTGCCAGCAGCTTAGATCCGGGGGGCCGGGATAATGAAAAACTGTTTTTT. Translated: CASSLDPGGRDNEKLFF.

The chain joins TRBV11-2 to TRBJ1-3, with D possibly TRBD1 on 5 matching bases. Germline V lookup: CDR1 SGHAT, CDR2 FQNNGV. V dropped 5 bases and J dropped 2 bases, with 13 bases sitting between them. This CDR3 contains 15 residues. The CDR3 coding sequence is TGTGCCAGCAGCACCTATCAGGGTACTGGAAACACCATATATTTT. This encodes CASSTYQGTGNTIYF.

CDR3 sequence: CASSSDLAANTRGLYF. CDR3 DNA sequence: TGCGCCAGCAGCTCGGACCTAGCGGCGAATACACGAGGTCTGTACTTC. The chain combines TRBV5-1 with TRBJ2-7; 7 bases map to TRBD2. The CDR3 is 16 residues long. Germline V gene lookup returns CDR1 SGHRS and CDR2 YFSETQ. V lost 3 bases to trimming and J lost 12 bases; unmatched junction nucleotides: 21.

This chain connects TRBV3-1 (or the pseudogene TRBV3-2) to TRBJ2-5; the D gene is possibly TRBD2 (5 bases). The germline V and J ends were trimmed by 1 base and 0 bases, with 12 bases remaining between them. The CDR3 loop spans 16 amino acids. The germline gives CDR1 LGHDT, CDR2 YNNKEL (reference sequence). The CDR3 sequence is CASSQGAASYQETQYF. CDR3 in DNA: TGTGCCAGCAGCCAAGGAGCGGCCAGTTACCAAGAGACCCAGTACTTC.

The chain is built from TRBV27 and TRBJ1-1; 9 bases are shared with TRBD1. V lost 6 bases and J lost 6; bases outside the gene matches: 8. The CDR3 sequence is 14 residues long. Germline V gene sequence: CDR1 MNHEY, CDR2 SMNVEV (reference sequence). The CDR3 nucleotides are TGTGCCAGCAGATACGGACAGGGGATCTCTGAAGCTTTCTTT. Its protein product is CASRYGQGISEAFF.

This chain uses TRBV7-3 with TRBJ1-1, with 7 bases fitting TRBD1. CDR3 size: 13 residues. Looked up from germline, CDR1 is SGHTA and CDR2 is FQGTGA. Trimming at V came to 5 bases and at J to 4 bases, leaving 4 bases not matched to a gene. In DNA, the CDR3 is TGTGCCAGCAGCACCTCAGGGGGCACTGAAGCTTTCTTT. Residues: CASSTSGGTEAFF.

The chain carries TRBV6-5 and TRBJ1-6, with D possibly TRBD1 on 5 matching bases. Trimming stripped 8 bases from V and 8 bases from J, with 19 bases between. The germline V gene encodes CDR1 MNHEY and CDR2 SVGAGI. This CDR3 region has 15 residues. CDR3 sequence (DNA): TGTGCCAGCCCTTTGTTGCAGGGCGACGATTCACCCCTCCACTTT. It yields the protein CASPLLQGDDSPLHF.

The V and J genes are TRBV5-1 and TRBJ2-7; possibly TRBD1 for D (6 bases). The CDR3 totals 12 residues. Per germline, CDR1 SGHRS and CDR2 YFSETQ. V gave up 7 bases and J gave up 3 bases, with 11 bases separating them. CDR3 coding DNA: TGCGCCAGCGGCCGGGACAACTACGAGCAGTACTTC. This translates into CASGRDNYEQYF.

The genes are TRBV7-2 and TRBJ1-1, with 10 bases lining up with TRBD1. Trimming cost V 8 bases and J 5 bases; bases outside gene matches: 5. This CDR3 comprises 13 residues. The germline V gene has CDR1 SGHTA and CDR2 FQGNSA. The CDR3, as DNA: TGTGCCAGCGAAAGACAGGGGGCGACTGAAGCTTTCTTT. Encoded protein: CASERQGATEAFF.

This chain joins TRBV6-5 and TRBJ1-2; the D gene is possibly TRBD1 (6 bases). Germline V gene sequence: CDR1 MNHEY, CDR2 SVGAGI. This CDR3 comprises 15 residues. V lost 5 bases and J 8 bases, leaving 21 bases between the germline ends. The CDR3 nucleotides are TGTGCCAGCAGTCCAAAATGGACAGCCCTCCAAGGCTACACCTTC. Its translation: CASSPKWTALQGYTF.

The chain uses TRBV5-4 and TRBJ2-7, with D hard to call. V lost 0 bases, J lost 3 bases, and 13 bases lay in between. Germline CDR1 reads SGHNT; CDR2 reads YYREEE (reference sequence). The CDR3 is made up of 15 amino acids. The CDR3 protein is CASSLADLGSYEQYF. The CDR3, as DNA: TGTGCCAGCAGCTTGGCCGATTTGGGCAGCTACGAGCAGTACTTC.

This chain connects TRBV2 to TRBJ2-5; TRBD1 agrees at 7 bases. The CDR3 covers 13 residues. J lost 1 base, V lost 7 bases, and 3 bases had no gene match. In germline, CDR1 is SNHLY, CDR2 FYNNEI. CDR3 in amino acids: CASIRQGQETQYF. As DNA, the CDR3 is TGTGCCAGCATCAGACAGGGCCAAGAGACCCAGTACTTC.

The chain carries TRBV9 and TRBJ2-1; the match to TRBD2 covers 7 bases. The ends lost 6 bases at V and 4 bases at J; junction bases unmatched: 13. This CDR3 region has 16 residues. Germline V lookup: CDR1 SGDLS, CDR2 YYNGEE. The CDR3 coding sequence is TGTGCCAGCACGGCAGGAGCGGGGAACTCTTACAATGAGCAGTTCTTC. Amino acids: CASTAGAGNSYNEQFF.

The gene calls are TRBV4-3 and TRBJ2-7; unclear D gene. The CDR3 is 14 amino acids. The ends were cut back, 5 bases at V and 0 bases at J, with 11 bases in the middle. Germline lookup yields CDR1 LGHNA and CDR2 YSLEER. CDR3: CASSEFTVSYEQYF. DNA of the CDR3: TGCGCCAGCAGCGAATTCACAGTCTCCTACGAGCAGTACTTC.

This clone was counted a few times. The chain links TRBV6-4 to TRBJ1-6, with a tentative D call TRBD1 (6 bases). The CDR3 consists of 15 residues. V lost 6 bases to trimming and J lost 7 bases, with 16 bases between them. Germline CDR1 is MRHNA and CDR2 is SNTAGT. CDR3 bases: TGTGCCAGCAGGTCGGCAGAGGGGGAAAATTCACCCCTCCACTTT. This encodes CASRSAEGENSPLHF.

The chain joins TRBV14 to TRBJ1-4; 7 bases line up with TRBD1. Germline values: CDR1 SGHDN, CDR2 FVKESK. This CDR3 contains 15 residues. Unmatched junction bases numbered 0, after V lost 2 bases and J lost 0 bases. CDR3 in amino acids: CASSQTGATNEKLFF. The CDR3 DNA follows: TGTGCCAGCAGCCAAACAGGGGCAACTAATGAAAAACTGTTTTTT.